A selection of T cell receptor beta chains follows, all from one sample in a study of blood T cell repertoires in COVID-19. Some clones are missing from TCRdb's copy, which holds only in-frame ones; the method was immunoSEQ multiplex PCR. This table has under 25,000 clones, roughly 85% appearing once. Sequencing was carried out using peripheral blood. The receptor set was obtained from a man aged 70 or older in a cohort sampled during active COVID-19. Both conserved end residues are part of each CDR3. The D gene is left open where the match is weak. Some rows mark clone size as missing; the rest say once, few, many or name a class of expanded clone.

TRBD2 TRBJ2-5 TRBV30 NA CASGTGLAGRETQYF TGTGCCAGCGGCACGGGACTAGCGGGCCGAGAGACCCAGTACTTC
NA TRBJ2-4 TRBV27 once CASSEPNKNIQYF TGTGCCAGCAGTGAACCTAACAAAAACATTCAGTACTTC
NA TRBJ2-4 TRBV7-2 NA CASSSPSPAKNIQYF TGTGCCAGCAGCTCCCCTAGCCCAGCCAAAAACATTCAGTACTTC
NA TRBJ1-2 TRBV9 NA CASNWGVGGTNYGYTF TGTGCCAGCAATTGGGGCGTCGGGGGGACGAACTATGGCTACACCTTC
TRBD1 TRBJ2-3 TRBV27 NA CASRRDRVHTDTQYF TGTGCCAGCAGACGGGACAGGGTACACACAGATACGCAGTATTTT
TRBD2 TRBJ2-3 TRBV7-3 NA CASSAGGLPRITDTQYF TGTGCCAGCTCAGCGGGAGGCCTACCTAGGATCACAGATACGCAGTATTTT
NA TRBJ2-1 TRBV27 NA CASSFRDRGAGGTGFYNEQFF TGTGCCAGCAGTTTCCGGGACAGGGGAGCGGGAGGAACGGGGTTTTACAATGAGCAGTTCTTC
TRBD2 TRBJ2-5 TRBV5-4 once CASSLAGVETQYF TGTGCCAGCAGCTTAGCGGGAGTGGAGACCCAGTACTTC
TRBD1 TRBJ2-1 TRBV7-6 NA CASSRDSLPWDEQFF TGTGCCAGCAGCCGGGACAGTCTACCTTGGGATGAGCAGTTCTTC
NA TRBJ2-7 TRBV6-6 NA CASIGTRLYEQYF TGTGCCAGCATCGGGACACGGCTCTACGAGCAGTACTTC
TRBD1 TRBJ1-2 TRBV6-2/TRBV6-3 NA CASSPSGQGSYGYTF TGTGCCAGCAGTCCCTCGGGACAGGGTTCCTATGGCTACACCTTC
TRBD1 TRBJ1-4 TRBV7-9 NA CASSSDRGANEKLFF TGTGCCAGCAGCTCCGACAGGGGAGCTAATGAAAAACTGTTTTTT
NA TRBJ2-3 TRBV19 NA CASSPPAGTPDTQYF TGTGCCAGTAGTCCCCCGGCGGGCACCCCCGATACGCAGTATTTT
NA TRBJ2-5 TRBV7-2 NA CASSEGVAPQYF TGTGCCAGCAGTGAGGGGGTTGCCCCCCAGTACTTC
NA TRBJ2-2 TRBV9 NA CASSVARTHGGITGELFF TGTGCCAGCAGCGTAGCCCGGACCCACGGGGGAATCACCGGGGAGCTGTTTTTT
NA TRBJ1-2 TRBV11-2 NA CASSRGIRETNYGYTF TGTGCCAGCAGCCGGGGGATACGGGAGACGAACTATGGCTACACCTTC
TRBD1 TRBJ1-2 TRBV3-1/TRBV3-2 NA CASSQSGQAALYGYTF TGTGCCAGCAGCCAAAGCGGACAGGCGGCGCTCTATGGCTACACCTTC
TRBD1 TRBJ2-7 TRBV29-1 NA CSVEGVQGVREQYF TGCAGCGTTGAAGGGGTACAGGGGGTCCGCGAGCAGTACTTC
NA TRBJ1-2 TRBV6-6 NA CASSYAGRMSYGYTF TGTGCCAGCAGTTACGCCGGGAGAATGAGCTATGGCTACACCTTC
NA TRBJ1-1 TRBV25-1 NA CASSEAGDFTEAFF TGTGCCAGCAGTGAGGCGGGGGACTTCACTGAAGCTTTCTTT
NA TRBJ2-5 TRBV7-9 NA CASSLRKEGGRTETQYF TGTGCCAGCAGCTTACGAAAAGAAGGAGGGCGTACAGAGACCCAGTACTTC
TRBD2 TRBJ2-1 TRBV11-2 NA CASSLKTSGSWNEQFF TGTGCCAGCAGCCTTAAGACTAGCGGGAGTTGGAATGAGCAGTTCTTC
NA TRBJ2-2 TRBV7-8 NA CASSLYGLGGTGELFF TGTGCCAGCAGCTTATATGGCCTGGGCGGGACCGGGGAGCTGTTTTTT
TRBD2 TRBJ2-7 TRBV7-8 NA CASSPRLAGPYEQYF TGTGCCAGCAGCCCTCGACTAGCGGGGCCCTACGAGCAGTACTTC
TRBD1 TRBJ1-1 TRBV12-5 NA CASVRTGRWMNTEAFF TGTGCTAGTGTCCGGACAGGGAGGTGGATGAACACTGAAGCTTTCTTT
TRBD2 TRBJ2-1 TRBV5-1 NA CASTAGGASNEQFF TGCGCCAGCACAGCGGGAGGGGCCTCCAATGAGCAGTTCTTC
NA TRBJ1-4 TRBV7-8 NA CASSPGEATNEKLFF TGTGCCAGCAGCCCCGGGGAAGCAACTAATGAAAAACTGTTTTTT